The rows below give T cell receptor beta chains drawn from one sample of a study of cytomegalovirus exposure and HLA in healthy donors. Here immunoSEQ multiplex PCR was the method, and the copy in TCRdb shows in-frame clones only, minus some. This table holds 150,000 to 200,000 clones, approximately 80% found once. The sequenced material came from PBMCs. The origin of the receptors is a woman between 18 and 29 years old in good health and CMV-seronegative. Each CDR3 is given with its conserved first and last residue. A clone size is listed for some rows: how often the clone was seen (once, few, many), or a class if it is expanded.

abundance: NA
j_gene: TRBJ1-6
v_gene: TRBV9
CDR3aa: CASSEYRTNSPLHF

abundance: NA
j_gene: TRBJ2-1
v_gene: TRBV9
CDR3aa: CASSVVSGLASYNEQFF

abundance: few
j_gene: TRBJ1-2
v_gene: TRBV7-6
CDR3aa: CASSLALGSGYGYTF

abundance: once
j_gene: TRBJ1-2
v_gene: TRBV4-2
CDR3aa: CASSQEATTGSNYGYTF

abundance: NA
j_gene: TRBJ2-1
v_gene: TRBV6-5
CDR3aa: CASSYSDAGDEQFF

abundance: few
j_gene: TRBJ2-5
v_gene: TRBV5-1
CDR3aa: CASSLDSNQETQYF

abundance: NA
j_gene: TRBJ1-5
v_gene: TRBV28
CDR3aa: CASSPWTVDGNQPQHF

abundance: NA
j_gene: TRBJ1-2
v_gene: TRBV6-1
CDR3aa: CASSERDREGYTF

abundance: NA
j_gene: TRBJ1-1
v_gene: TRBV7-2
CDR3aa: CASSSDRNTEAFF

abundance: NA
j_gene: TRBJ2-5
v_gene: TRBV5-1
CDR3aa: CASTPFGLAGEETQYF

abundance: NA
j_gene: TRBJ2-7
v_gene: TRBV12-5
CDR3aa: CASGLAASVGGEQYF

abundance: NA
j_gene: TRBJ2-3
v_gene: TRBV30
CDR3aa: CAWSGPSGSRRRPTDTQYF

abundance: NA
j_gene: TRBJ2-1
v_gene: TRBV30
CDR3aa: CAWSRTSGPYNEQFF

abundance: NA
j_gene: TRBJ2-1
v_gene: TRBV27
CDR3aa: CATKGILGSYNEQFF

abundance: NA
j_gene: TRBJ1-2
v_gene: TRBV13
CDR3aa: CASSPPTEDGYTF

abundance: NA
j_gene: TRBJ2-3
v_gene: TRBV6-6
CDR3aa: CASSLTGRFTDTQYF

abundance: NA
j_gene: TRBJ1-2
v_gene: TRBV4-3
CDR3aa: CASSRQGANYGYTF

abundance: NA
j_gene: TRBJ2-3
v_gene: TRBV6-5
CDR3aa: CASSQGTSEYF

abundance: NA
j_gene: TRBJ1-6
v_gene: TRBV21-1
CDR3aa: CASSSPTGGDSPLHF

abundance: few
j_gene: TRBJ1-4
v_gene: TRBV6-1
CDR3aa: CASSERFGFEKLFF

abundance: NA
j_gene: TRBJ1-2
v_gene: TRBV5-1
CDR3aa: CASSLASGRGRIHGYTF

abundance: once
j_gene: TRBJ1-1
v_gene: TRBV10-3
CDR3aa: CAISESTGVANTEAFF

abundance: NA
j_gene: TRBJ2-1
v_gene: TRBV2
CDR3aa: CASSEWAPVDEQFF

abundance: NA
j_gene: TRBJ2-7
v_gene: TRBV4-3
CDR3aa: CASSQFGGVGEQYF

abundance: NA
j_gene: TRBJ2-7
v_gene: TRBV30
CDR3aa: CAWARPGHPSYEQYF

abundance: NA
j_gene: TRBJ2-7
v_gene: TRBV27
CDR3aa: CASSARQGPQYF

abundance: NA
j_gene: TRBJ1-4
v_gene: TRBV11-2
CDR3aa: CASSLLRQGATNEKLFF

abundance: NA
j_gene: TRBJ1-2
v_gene: TRBV6-1
CDR3aa: CASNPRGYGYTF

abundance: NA
j_gene: TRBJ2-7
v_gene: TRBV9
CDR3aa: CASSVFSGTHYEQYF

abundance: NA
j_gene: TRBJ2-5
v_gene: TRBV10-3
CDR3aa: CAISRDRQETQYF

abundance: NA
j_gene: TRBJ2-7
v_gene: TRBV5-1
CDR3aa: CASSLGSVTLKYF

abundance: NA
j_gene: TRBJ1-3
v_gene: TRBV11-2
CDR3aa: CASSPDRTTTNTIYF

abundance: few
j_gene: TRBJ2-7
v_gene: TRBV6-6
CDR3aa: CASSYAKNYEQYF

abundance: few
j_gene: TRBJ2-1
v_gene: TRBV2
CDR3aa: CASMGGLAGVYNEQFF

abundance: NA
j_gene: TRBJ2-7
v_gene: TRBV28
CDR3aa: CASRAGGREQYF

abundance: few
j_gene: TRBJ2-7
v_gene: TRBV6-5
CDR3aa: CASTESGRARYEQYF

abundance: once
j_gene: TRBJ2-5
v_gene: TRBV6-6
CDR3aa: CASSLAGSSQETQYF

abundance: NA
j_gene: TRBJ2-1
v_gene: TRBV4-1
CDR3aa: CASGGLAGASEQFF

abundance: NA
j_gene: TRBJ1-2
v_gene: TRBV7-9
CDR3aa: CASSPWGQSDGYTF

abundance: NA
j_gene: TRBJ2-5
v_gene: TRBV7-2
CDR3aa: CASSLAGETQYF

abundance: few
j_gene: TRBJ2-7
v_gene: TRBV27
CDR3aa: CASRGRVMYF

abundance: NA
j_gene: TRBJ2-1
v_gene: TRBV7-7
CDR3aa: CASSPGGLAHEQFF